These 8 T cell receptor beta chains came from one sample sequenced in a study of T cells in lung cancer brain metastases (dated by TCRdb to 2016 to 2019). Preparation of the library involved the immunoSEQ multiplex PCR assay. The table comes from immuneACCESS by way of TCRdb, which keeps in-frame sequences with V and J called. Part of the clones is missing from these tables; in studies checked, under half for an unresolved V gene and the rest for unknown reasons. The sample has approximately 5,000 clones on record, 80% to 90% of them singletons. The ten largest clones represent roughly 2.4% of the sample. Specimen: tumor tissue from the primary lung tumor. What the cell subset or site label conveys for this sample: primary lung cancer lesion. The receptors were gathered from a man aged 50 to 59 with non-small cell lung cancer.

This clone was detected only a few times. The chain recombines TRBV5-1 with TRBJ1-1; possible D gene TRBD1, 6 bases. The length of the CDR3 is 16 residues. Deletions cut 4 bases from V and 0 bases from J, with 16 bases between. The germline CDR1 and CDR2 sequences are SGHRS and YFSETQ. The CDR3 loop is CASSGTGIVVNTEAFF. The CDR3 bases are TGCGCCAGCAGCGGAACAGGGATCGTGGTGAACACTGAAGCTTTCTTT.

Remarks on this clone: This same CDR3 is encoded by further DNA sequences in the sample. This chain uses TRBV18 with TRBJ1-1; weak D call: TRBD1 (5 bases). CDR1 and CDR2 from the germline V gene are KGHSH and LQKENI. With 3 bases removed from V and 2 bases from J, the gap between germline ends came to 7 bases. There are 13 residues in the CDR3. The CDR3 coding sequence is TGTGCCAGCTCACCGGGGCTCAACACTGAAGCTTTCTTT. It is translated as CASSPGLNTEAFF.

The V call is TRBV19, the J call TRBJ2-7; 7 bases align to TRBD1. V shed 4 bases and J 1 base; nucleotides not matched to a gene: 4. CDR1 and CDR2 (germline): LNHDA, SQIVND (reference sequence). The CDR3 contains 14 residues. CDR3 sequence (DNA): TGTGCCAGTAGTAGCCAGGGGGAGTCCTACGAGCAGTACTTC. It codes for CASSSQGESYEQYF. Full variable domain (remainder filled in from reference TRBV19 and TRBJ2-7): DGGITQSPKYLFRKEGQNVTLSCEQNLNHDAMYWYRQDPGQGLRLIYYSQIVNDFQKGDIAEGYSVSREKKESFPLTVTSAQKNPTAFYLCASSSQGESYEQYFGPGTRLTVT.

Written as DNA, the CDR3 is TGCAGCGTAGGAGGGACAGTGGTTACCTACGAGCAGTACTTC. This encodes CSVGGTVVTYEQYF. This chain links TRBV29-1 with TRBJ2-7; maybe TRBD1 (7 bases). V was cut by 6 bases and J by 2 bases, with 17 bases left in between. CDR3 length: 14 amino acids. The germline CDR1 and CDR2 sequences are SQVTM and ANQGSEA.

V is TRBV5-1 and J is TRBJ1-2; a weak D match, TRBD1 (6 bases). The CDR3 loop spans 12 amino acids. Trimming cost V 1 base and J 6 bases, with 7 bases left between them. From germline, CDR1 is SGHRS and CDR2 YFSETQ. The CDR3 DNA reads as TGCGCCAGCAGCTTGAACAGGGATGGCTACACCTTC. It translates to CASSLNRDGYTF. Full variable domain (outside the CDR3, taken from reference TRBV5-1 and TRBJ1-2): KAGVTQTPRYLIKTRGQQVTLSCSPISGHRSVSWYQQTPGQGLQFLFEYFSETQRNKGNFPGRFSGRQFSNSRSEMNVSTLELGDSALYLCASSLNRDGYTFGSGTRLTVV.

The V and J genes are TRBV28 and TRBJ1-5, with D perhaps TRBD1 (5 bases). This CDR3 spans 14 amino acids. Germline-derived CDR1 and CDR2 are MDHEN and SYDVKM. The V gene lost 4 bases and the J gene lost 3 bases, with 10 bases spanning the gap. CDR3 region: CASSSLGANQPQHF. In nucleotides, the CDR3 is TGTGCCAGCAGTTCCCTCGGGGCCAATCAGCCCCAGCATTTT.

The chain recombines TRBV11-2 with TRBJ1-3; D unresolved. The CDR3 runs 13 residues. CDR1 is SGHAT and CDR2 is FQNNGV in the germline V gene. V was cut by 5 bases and J by 6 bases, with 11 bases left in between. The chain's CDR3 is CASSQEGINTIYF. The CDR3 DNA reads TGTGCCAGCAGCCAAGAGGGTATAAACACCATATATTTT.

This clone was seen a single time. The same CDR3 can be traced to other DNA sequences in this sample. V is TRBV5-1 and J is TRBJ2-2; 8 bases line up with TRBD2. This CDR3 has 17 amino acids. V lost 0 bases, J lost 3 bases, and 7 bases stayed unmatched. Germline V gene data show CDR1 as SGHRS and CDR2 as YFSETQ. This chain's CDR3 is CASSLDSSGGHTGELFF. CDR3 nucleotide sequence: TGCGCCAGCAGCTTGGATTCGAGCGGGGGTCACACCGGGGAGCTGTTTTTT.